The present T cell receptor (beta chain) was sequenced within a study of T cells in Graves' hyperthyroidism and ophthalmopathy. Trimming stripped 0 bases from V and 8 bases from J, with 8 bases between. The CDR3 consists of 14 residues. Researchers barred patients who had uncontrolled infection, other autoimmune disease, pregnancy or lactation. The table lists this clonotype with many counts. Its antigen is not known. The study, taken as a whole, reports: Most thyroid clonotypes expanded above 0.001 appeared in blood too.

Amplification of TCR beta CDR3 regions was performed using RNA transcripts as template. HTBI primers were used for first-round RT-PCR of the TCR CDR3. MiXCR, run by TCRdb on the multiplex PCR reads, gives a single entry per CDR3 protein. Of about 610,000 distinct CDR3 sequences in the sample, 14% to 15% are singletons; the top ten hold approximately 4.2%. This TCR derives from a woman aged 40 to 49 with Graves' ophthalmopathy. The genes are TRBV12-3 or TRBV12-4 and TRBJ1-6, with D unclear. What was sequenced was blood. CDR3 sequence reads: CASSLAGWDSPLHF. As DNA, the CDR3 is TGTGCCAGCAGTTTAGCGGGGTGGGATTCACCCCTCCACTTT.